Below are 22 T cell receptor beta chains sequenced from a single sample in a study of blood T cell repertoires in COVID-19. Measured with immunoSEQ multiplex PCR; TCRdb has only the in-frame clones, and not every one. This sample has some 380,000 clones, with over 75% found just once. Sequenced material: PBMCs or T cells enriched from blood (not recorded which). Source of these receptors: a woman aged 40 to 50 with acute COVID-19.

This clone has more than one count but fewer than ten. The chain couples TRBV11-3 to TRBJ2-1; weak D call: TRBD1 (6 bases). Per germline, CDR1 SGHNT and CDR2 YENEEA. V was trimmed by 1 base and J by 7 bases, leaving 17 bases between them. The CDR3 is made up of 16 amino acids. CDR3 in amino acids: CASSLGLSGGWNEQFF. CDR3 nucleotide sequence: TGTGCCAGCAGCTTAGGTTTATCTGGGGGCTGGAATGAGCAGTTCTTC.

This clone was seen more than once but under ten times. This sequence joins TRBV4-2 and TRBJ1-5; no clear D. Germline CDR1 LGHNA, CDR2 YNFKEQ. The CDR3 extends over 15 amino acids. With 0 bases removed from V and 0 bases from J, the gap between germline ends came to 6 bases. CDR3 sequence (DNA): TGTGCCAGCAGCCAAGATCACAATAGCAATCAGCCCCAGCATTTT. Its protein product is CASSQDHNSNQPQHF.

The J gene is TRBJ1-6, the V gene TRBV20-1; the match to TRBD1 covers 7 bases. The germline V gene encodes CDR1 DFQATT and CDR2 SNEGSKA (reference sequence). With V trimmed by 3 bases and J by 7 bases, 12 bases remained unmatched. CDR3 length: 16 amino acids. The CDR3 loop is CSASDPGTAPNSPLHF. In DNA, the CDR3 is TGCAGTGCTAGTGACCCCGGGACAGCGCCCAATTCACCCCTCCACTTT.

The chain carries TRBV11-2 and TRBJ2-7, with D perhaps TRBD1 (6 bases). Germline V gene data show CDR1 as SGHAT and CDR2 as FQNNGV. The CDR3 consists of 14 residues. V was trimmed by 5 bases and J by 2 bases, leaving 13 bases between them. Written as DNA, the CDR3 is TGTGCCAGCAGCGGACACGACAGGACCTACGAGCAGTACTTC. Protein: CASSGHDRTYEQYF.

The rearrangement uses TRBV27 and TRBJ1-1; no clear D gene. V lost 2 bases to trimming and J lost 5 bases, with 12 bases between them. Germline-derived CDR1 and CDR2 are MNHEY and SMNVEV (reference sequence). There are 14 residues in the CDR3. The CDR3 protein is CASSLRGLPTEAFF. DNA of the CDR3: TGTGCCAGCAGTTTACGCGGCCTCCCAACTGAAGCTTTCTTT.

This clone was found a few times. The CDR3 DNA reads as TGCGCCAGCAGCTTGATAGGGGGCGTCACTGAAGCTTTCTTT. This sequence encodes CASSLIGGVTEAFF. This sequence joins TRBV5-1 and TRBJ1-1, with 7 bases fitting TRBD1. The CDR3 is 14 residues long. V was pared by 1 base and J by 4 bases, with 4 bases of the junction left unmatched. The V gene's germline CDR1 is SGHRS and CDR2 YFSETQ.

This clone was recorded a few times. This rearrangement joins TRBV11-2 to TRBJ2-2; 9 positions agree with TRBD1. Trimming cost V 5 bases and J 3 bases; bases outside gene matches: 4. This CDR3 region has 15 residues. Germline V gene lookup returns CDR1 SGHAT and CDR2 FQNNGV. The CDR3 is CASSKGTGHTGELFF. CDR3 in DNA: TGTGCCAGCAGCAAAGGGACAGGGCACACCGGGGAGCTGTTTTTT.

V and J are TRBV7-2 and TRBJ2-7, with 9 bases matching TRBD2. The germline CDR1 and CDR2 sequences are SGHTA and FQGNSA. The trim removed 6 bases at V and 3 bases at J, leaving 6 bases unmatched. The CDR3 has 14 residues. CDR3 nucleotides: TGTGCCAGCAGGTTGGGACTAGCCAGCTACGAGCAGTACTTC. Its protein product is CASRLGLASYEQYF.

This chain joins TRBV5-4 and TRBJ1-1; no clear D gene. The CDR3 length is 13 residues. The germline V gene encodes CDR1 SGHNT and CDR2 YYREEE (reference sequence). The V and J ends lost 5 bases and 11 bases respectively, with 19 bases between them. Here the CDR3 reads CASSDGSPTRAFF. CDR3 sequence (DNA): TGTGCCAGCAGTGACGGGTCCCCTACACGCGCTTTCTTT.

This chain uses TRBV18 with TRBJ1-5; 10 nucleotides line up with TRBD1. V shed 3 bases and J 8 bases; nucleotides not matched to a gene: 10. The CDR3 covers 16 residues. Germline values: CDR1 KGHSH, CDR2 LQKENI. CDR3 nucleotide sequence: TGTGCCAGCTCACCCCAGGGACAGGGGATCGGAGAGCCCCAGCATTTT. Its protein is CASSPQGQGIGEPQHF.

This clone was observed once. The rearrangement links TRBV2 to TRBJ1-1, with TRBD1 identical over 8 bases. The CDR3 totals 15 residues. The ends lost 6 bases at V and 7 bases at J; junction bases unmatched: 13. Germline V CDR1 and CDR2: SNHLY, FYNNEI. The CDR3 here is CASRTIQGAIGEAFF. In nucleotides, the CDR3 is TGTGCCAGCAGGACGATTCAGGGGGCGATCGGTGAAGCTTTCTTT. Full variable domain (missing parts from reference TRBV2 and TRBJ1-1): EPEVTQTPSHQVTQMGQEVILRCVPISNHLYFYWYRQILGQKVEFLVSFYNNEISEKSEIFDDQFSVERPDGSNFTLKIRSTKLEDSAMYFCASRTIQGAIGEAFFGQGTRLTVV.

The genes are TRBV7-2 and TRBJ2-5; 7 bases align to TRBD2. CDR3 length: 15 residues. Unmatched junction bases numbered 11, after V lost 5 bases and J lost 5 bases. Germline V CDR1 and CDR2: SGHTA, FQGNSA. The CDR3 here is CASSPGLVTVETQYF. As DNA, the CDR3 is TGTGCCAGCAGCCCAGGACTAGTGACTGTGGAGACCCAGTACTTC.

The chain combines TRBV5-4 with TRBJ1-1; D possibly corresponds to TRBD1 (6 bases). This CDR3 has 14 amino acids. CDR1 and CDR2 (germline): SGHNT, YYREEE (reference sequence). V was clipped by 9 bases and J by 0 bases, with 15 bases between them. This CDR3 is CATRDQGMNTEAFF. The CDR3 DNA sequence: TGTGCCACCCGGGACCAGGGGATGAACACTGAAGCTTTCTTT.

The rearrangement links TRBV30 to TRBJ1-1, with a weak D call TRBD1 (6 bases). Germline values: CDR1 GTSNPN, CDR2 SVGIG (reference sequence). V lost 8 bases and J lost 6, with 16 bases in between. CDR3 length equals 12 residues. The CDR3 region has the DNA TGTGCCCTGTTGCAGGGGAGGGCTGAAGCTTTCTTT. Its translation: CALLQGRAEAFF.

This chain uses TRBV5-1 with TRBJ1-5; D unclear. Germline CDR1 SGHRS, CDR2 YFSETQ. The CDR3 has 14 residues. V dropped 0 bases and J dropped 7 bases, with 11 bases sitting between them. The DNA of the CDR3 is TGCGCCAGCAGCTTGGGAGGGTCGGGCCAGCCCCAGCATTTT. Translated, it gives CASSLGGSGQPQHF.

The chain recombines TRBV24-1 with TRBJ1-3; 7 bases agree with TRBD1. The germline gives CDR1 KGHDR, CDR2 SFDVKD. Germline trimming cut 4 bases from V and 0 bases from J; bases unmatched to any gene: 5. The CDR3 loop spans 16 amino acids. The CDR3: CATSEQTGSSGNTIYF. Written as DNA, the CDR3 is TGTGCCACCAGTGAGCAGACAGGGAGCTCTGGAAACACCATATATTTT.

This chain connects TRBV9 to TRBJ1-5; D is possibly TRBD1 (6 bases). The V and J ends lost 10 bases and 6 bases respectively, with 23 bases between them. Germline lookup yields CDR1 SGDLS and CDR2 YYNGEE. The CDR3 runs 15 residues. CDR3 sequence reads: CARRGGGGAGQPQHF. The CDR3 DNA reads as TGTGCCCGCCGCGGGGGCGGGGGCGCGGGTCAGCCCCAGCATTTT.

This clone was seen just once. This chain links TRBV11-2 with TRBJ2-7; D not certain. Germline lookup yields CDR1 SGHAT and CDR2 FQNNGV. V gave up 5 bases and J gave up 4 bases, with 6 bases separating them. The CDR3 sequence is 11 residues long. CDR3 residues: CASSTMYEQYF. The CDR3 nucleotides are TGTGCCAGCAGCACAATGTACGAGCAGTACTTC.

The chain links TRBV7-9 to TRBJ1-1, with D perhaps TRBD1 (6 bases). V lost 4 bases and J 8 bases, leaving 11 bases between the germline ends. Germline V gene data show CDR1 as SEHNR and CDR2 as FQNEAQ (reference sequence). This CDR3 has 12 amino acids. For the CDR3, the DNA is TGTGCCAGCAGCTCCTCCGGGACAGAAGCTTTCTTT. Amino acids: CASSSSGTEAFF.

V and J are TRBV24-1 and TRBJ1-1, with 11 positions matching TRBD1. Germline CDR1 reads KGHDR; CDR2 reads SFDVKD. CDR3 size: 17 residues. Trimming removed 2 bases from V and 10 bases from J; junction bases left unmatched: 14. CDR3 in DNA: TGTGCCACCAGTGATTCAAGCCCCGGGACAGGGGGAGGGAGAGCTTTCTTT. Its protein is CATSDSSPGTGGGRAFF.

The rearrangement joins TRBV12-5 to TRBJ2-1, with 8 nucleotides matching TRBD1. The CDR3 has 15 residues. After removal of 2 bases from V and 7 bases from J, the junction contained 7 bases not matched to a gene. Germline loops: CDR1 LGHNT, CDR2 FRNRAP. This CDR3 is CASGLSGGAVNEQFF. CDR3 DNA: TGTGCTAGTGGTTTGTCAGGGGGCGCGGTGAATGAGCAGTTCTTC. Full variable domain (rest looked up from reference TRBV12-5 and TRBJ2-1): DARVTQTPRHKVTEMGQEVTMRCQPILGHNTVFWYRQTMMQGLELLAYFRNRAPLDDSGMPKDRFSAEMPDATLATLKIQPSEPRDSAVYFCASGLSGGAVNEQFFGPGTRLTVL.

The V call is TRBV18, the J call TRBJ2-1; 8 bases agree with TRBD1. After removal of 5 bases from V and 3 bases from J, the junction contained 3 bases not matched to a gene. Germline CDR1 reads KGHSH; CDR2 reads LQKENI. This CDR3 is 14 amino acids long. The CDR3 region is CASSSTGVYNEQFF. For the CDR3, the DNA is TGTGCCAGCTCATCGACAGGGGTCTACAATGAGCAGTTCTTC.